These 2 T cell receptor beta chains share one sample of origin, sequenced in a study of identical twins. TCRdb ran MiXCR on the 5' RACE reads and lists one entry per CDR3 protein. The table includes 350,000 to 400,000 distinct CDR3 sequences, approximately 8.7% detected once. The source material was naive T cells sorted from blood. All receptors come from a woman between 45 and 65 years old in good health.

This clonotype has only a few counts. V usage is TRBV19 and J usage is TRBJ2-5; no clear D. In germline, CDR1 is LNHDA, CDR2 SQIVND (reference sequence). The CDR3 extends over 13 amino acids. V lost 6 bases and J lost 1, with 9 bases in between. In DNA form, the CDR3 reads TGTGCCAGTAGCGGAGAGGTCCAAGAGACCCAGTACTTC. It is translated as CASSGEVQETQYF.

The table lists this clonotype with many counts. The chain employs TRBV12-3 or TRBV12-4 and TRBJ2-3, with a possible D match to TRBD1 (5 bases). V gave up 4 bases and J gave up 4 bases, with 18 bases separating them. The CDR3 sequence is 16 residues long. CDR3 bases: TGTGCCAGCAGTTCGAGGACAAGACGTATTGCAGATACGCAGTATTTT. Its protein is CASSSRTRRIADTQYF.